This TCR beta chain was found in a study of CD8+ T cells in alopecia areata. Overall study context: Tofacitinib treatment spanned 6 to 18 months, with 6 months off drug afterward. Study findings and constraints: Patients showed less clear TCR sequence sharing than mice, possibly partly because of HLA diversity. With tofacitinib ongoing, many expanded lesional clones persisted in both scalp and blood. Resident alphabeta T-cell populations of normal skin are likewise subject to sequencing in scalp samples.

Per the germline V gene, CDR1 is GTSNPN and CDR2 is SVGIG (reference sequence). Trimming took 8 bases from V and 6 from J, leaving 19 bases between them. The CDR3 totals 14 residues. Sample treatment: oral pan-JAK inhibitor, 5-10 mg twice daily. This clone was recorded a few times. Its antigen is still unknown. It was cDNA, reverse transcribed from extracted RNA, that served as the sequencing template. Only in-frame clones appear in the TCRdb table, and some are missing; sequencing was by immunoSEQ multiplex PCR. The sample yields about 210,000 clones, roughly two fifths seen once. The material sequenced was CD4+ T cells sorted from blood, taken at week 34, from a patient treated with tofacitinib. The chain employs TRBV30 and TRBJ1-4; D might be TRBD1 (6 bases). The clonotype comes from a human donor with alopecia areata. The CDR3, as DNA: TGTGCCATGGACCCTCAGGGGTCTCATGAAAAACTGTTTTTT. Its translation: CAMDPQGSHEKLFF.